The following is a T cell receptor (beta chain) sequence with its context. Per the original data handling: Amplification of reference gene primers provided the estimated nucleated cell counts. The method was immunoSEQ multiplex PCR; TCRdb's version includes in-frame clones alone and lacks a portion of them. Clone size and V and J calls were adopted from that table, with D and trimming inferred from the DNA. Of 55,000 to 70,000 clones detected, roughly nine tenths appear once; the ten largest clones hold roughly a fifth. The data belong to a study of blood T cell repertoires in COVID-19. For the study at large: Nucleic acid was either cDNA or gDNA, and it came from T cells, B-cell-depleted T cells, or PBMCs.

Seattle enrolled patients during active infection and tracked them longitudinally. V gave up 2 bases and J gave up 5 bases, with 15 bases separating them. This CDR3 has 16 amino acids. CDR1 and CDR2 from the germline V gene are MNHEY and SVGAGI. This rearrangement joins TRBV6-5 to TRBJ2-2, with D possibly TRBD1 on 6 matching bases. The sequencing sample was made of peripheral blood. The receptor's source is a woman of 80 years or more with COVID-19, enrolled during active disease. As DNA, the CDR3 is TGTGCCAGCAGTTACGTTGGGGGCCGGCGTACCGGGGAGCTGTTTTTT. It specifies CASSYVGGRRTGELFF.